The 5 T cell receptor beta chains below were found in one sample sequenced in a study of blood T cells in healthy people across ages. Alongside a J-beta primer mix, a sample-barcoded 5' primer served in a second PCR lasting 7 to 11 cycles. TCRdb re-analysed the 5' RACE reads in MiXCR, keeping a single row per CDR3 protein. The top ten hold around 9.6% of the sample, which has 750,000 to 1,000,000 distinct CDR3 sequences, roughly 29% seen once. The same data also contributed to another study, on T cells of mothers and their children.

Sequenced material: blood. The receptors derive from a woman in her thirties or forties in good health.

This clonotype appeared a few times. CDR3 region: CASSYGSNSYEQYF. In DNA, the CDR3 is TGTGCCAGCAGCTACGGGAGTAACTCCTACGAGCAGTACTTC. The genes are TRBV7-9 and TRBJ2-7, with a possible D match to TRBD2 (6 bases). V lost 4 bases and J lost 0, with 10 bases in between. Per the germline V gene, CDR1 is SEHNR and CDR2 is FQNEAQ (reference sequence). The CDR3 is 14 residues long.

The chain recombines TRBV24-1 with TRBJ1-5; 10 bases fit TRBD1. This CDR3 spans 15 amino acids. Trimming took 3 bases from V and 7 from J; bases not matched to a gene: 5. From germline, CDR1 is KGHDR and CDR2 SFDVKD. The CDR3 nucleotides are TGTGCCACCAGTGATCCGGACAGGGGGGAACAGCCCCAGCATTTT. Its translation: CATSDPDRGEQPQHF.

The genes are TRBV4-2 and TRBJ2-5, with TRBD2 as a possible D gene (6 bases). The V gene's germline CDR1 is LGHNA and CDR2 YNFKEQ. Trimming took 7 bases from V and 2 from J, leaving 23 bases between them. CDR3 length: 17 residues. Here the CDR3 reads CASTPFAVAEPQETQYF. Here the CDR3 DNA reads TGTGCCAGCACTCCCTTCGCGGTAGCGGAACCGCAAGAGACCCAGTACTTC.

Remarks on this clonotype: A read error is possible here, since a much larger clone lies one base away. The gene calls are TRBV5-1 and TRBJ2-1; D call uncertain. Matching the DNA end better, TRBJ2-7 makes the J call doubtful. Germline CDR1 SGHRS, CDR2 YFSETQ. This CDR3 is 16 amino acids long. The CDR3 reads CASSKGLYSSYNEQYF. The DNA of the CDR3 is TGCGCCAGCAGCAAGGGATTATATAGCTCCTACAATGAGCAGTACTTC.

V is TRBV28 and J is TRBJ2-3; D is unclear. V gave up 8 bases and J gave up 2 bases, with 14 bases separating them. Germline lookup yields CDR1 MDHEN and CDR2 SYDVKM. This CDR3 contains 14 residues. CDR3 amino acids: CASGAADHTDTQYF. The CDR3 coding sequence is TGTGCCAGCGGTGCAGCCGACCACACAGATACGCAGTATTTT. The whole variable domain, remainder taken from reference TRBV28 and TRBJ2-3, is DVKVTQSSRYLVKRTGEKVFLECVQDMDHENMFWYRQDPGLGLRLIYFSYDVKMKEKGDIPEGYSVSREKKERFSLILESASTNQTSMYLCASGAADHTDTQYFGPGTRLTVL.